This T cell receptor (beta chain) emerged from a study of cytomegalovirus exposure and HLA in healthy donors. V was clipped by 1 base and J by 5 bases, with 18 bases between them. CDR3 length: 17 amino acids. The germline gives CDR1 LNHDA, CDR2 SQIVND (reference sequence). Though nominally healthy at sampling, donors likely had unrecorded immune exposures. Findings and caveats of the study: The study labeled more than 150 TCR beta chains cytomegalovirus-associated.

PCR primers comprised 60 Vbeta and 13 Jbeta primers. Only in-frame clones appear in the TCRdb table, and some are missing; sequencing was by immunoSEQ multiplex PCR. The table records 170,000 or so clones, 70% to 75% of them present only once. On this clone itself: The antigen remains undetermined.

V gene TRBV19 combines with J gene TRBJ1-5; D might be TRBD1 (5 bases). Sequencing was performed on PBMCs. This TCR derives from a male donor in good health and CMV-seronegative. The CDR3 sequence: CASSIVQGWRAYQPQHF. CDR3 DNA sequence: TGTGCCAGTAGTATAGTCCAGGGATGGAGGGCATATCAGCCCCAGCATTTT.